This TCR beta chain is from a study of CD8 T cells in Susac syndrome (dated by TCRdb to 2018 to 2020). Regarding the study in general: Of the Susac syndrome patients who were sequenced, fewer than 10 were in clinical remission while about six had clinically active disease. At blood withdrawal, Susac syndrome patients were therapy-naive, treated with corticosteroids (with IVIg additionally given to some), or treated with IVIg alone. Whether CD8+ T cell activation and differentiation in Susac syndrome was antigen driven was tested using repertoire sequencing. Clonality of the CD8+ T cell repertoire was compared between around 13 healthy donors, about 14 Susac syndrome patients and roughly 16 multiple sclerosis patients. Overall study outcomes, separate from this receptor: The TCR sequencing and HLA analysis was acknowledged to have included a relatively small number of individuals. CD8+ repertoires in Susac syndrome showed clonal expansion, which was highest in CD8+ TEMRA cells and was greater in clinically active patients than in remitting patients. In the total CD8+ and CD8+ TEMRA repertoires, about 16 and five Susac-specific public clones, respectively, were identified.

RNA was extracted using the RNeasy kit, and about 0.45 to 1 microgram was reverse transcribed with random hexamers. The immunoSEQ multiplex PCR assay, covering 54 Vbeta and 13 Jbeta segments, was used to amplify TCR beta CDR3 regions. Bias from PCR amplification was corrected by using a synthetic template baseline for primer optimization and for computational correction. The original pipeline was this. Reads were annotated to V, D and J genes per IMGT and analyzed with immunoSEQ Analyzer, keeping only productive sequences. Clonality was computed as one minus Shannon entropy normalized by log2 of the number of productive unique sequences. For each patient and control, public and private clones were evaluated among the 100 most prevalent clones. A clone was defined as Susac-specific if it was absent from the healthy and MS cohorts, from over 1,000 published viral clones and from other ImmuneACCESS disease sequences. TCRdb trimmed the raw reads at Q25, called clones with MiXCR and kept productive beta chains. Each CDR3 protein gets just one entry, which takes the most common genes and DNA from the rows behind it. Clone size and V and J calls follow TCRdb, not the original study. The sample table shows 84,000 or so distinct CDR3 sequences, and around 96% are seen once. The ten largest clones capture approximately 0.42% of the sample.

The V end loses 3 bases and the J end loses 3 bases, and a stretch of 9 bases separates them. The CDR3 spans 13 residues, from the cysteine through the phenylalanine. CDR3 DNA only is kept here, 39 bases in frame from base 1. Sequences MNHEY (CDR1) and SVGEGT (CDR2) are obtained from the germline V gene. For this clonotype: This receptor's antigen is unknown. It has no much larger one-base neighbor in the sample; base qualities were not kept.

High-throughput TCR beta sequencing profiled peripheral blood CD8+ and CD4+ T cells from healthy donors, Susac syndrome patients and multiple sclerosis patients. The Susac syndrome patients fulfilled recently defined diagnostic criteria for definite or probable disease. Bulk CD8+ and CD4+ T cells were purified by magnetic negative isolation, whereas CD8+ TEMRA cells were enriched by FACS. Blood was collected in EDTA tubes and processed within 24 hours, with PBMCs isolated through density gradient centrifugation. PBMCs intended for TCR sequencing were frozen in liquid nitrogen and were later thawed in a 37 degrees C water bath. The sorted or isolated CD4+, CD8+ and CD8+ TEMRA cells had a purity of 90% or higher.

The receptor's source is a human donor with Susac syndrome. Input material: CD8+ T cells from PBMCs. This chain is built from TRBV6-2 or TRBV6-3 and TRBJ2-7; confidence is insufficient to name the D gene. The CDR3 protein is CASSYETVYEQYF. The nucleotide sequence reads as follows: TGTGCCAGCAGTTATGAGACGGTCTACGAGCAGTACTTC.